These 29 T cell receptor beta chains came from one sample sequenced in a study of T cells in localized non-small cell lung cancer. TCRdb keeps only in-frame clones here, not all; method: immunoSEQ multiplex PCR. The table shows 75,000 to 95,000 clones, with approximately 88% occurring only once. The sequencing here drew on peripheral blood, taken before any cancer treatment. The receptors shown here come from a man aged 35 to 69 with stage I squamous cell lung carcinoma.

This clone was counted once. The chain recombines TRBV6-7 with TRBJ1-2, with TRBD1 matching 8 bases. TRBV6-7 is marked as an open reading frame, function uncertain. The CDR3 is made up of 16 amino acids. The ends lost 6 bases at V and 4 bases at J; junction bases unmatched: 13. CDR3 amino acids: CASSLKTGVGSYGYTF. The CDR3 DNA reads TGTGCCAGCAGCCTCAAGACAGGGGTGGGAAGCTATGGCTACACCTTC.

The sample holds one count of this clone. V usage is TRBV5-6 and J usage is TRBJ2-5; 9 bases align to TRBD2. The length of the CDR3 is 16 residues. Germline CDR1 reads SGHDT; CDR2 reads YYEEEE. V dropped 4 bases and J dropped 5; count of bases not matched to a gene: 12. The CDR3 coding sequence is TGTGCCAGCAGCCGGGGTGTTCTAGCGGGGACGGAGACCCAGTACTTC. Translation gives CASSRGVLAGTETQYF.

CDR3: CASSRQGADGYTF. The DNA of the CDR3 is TGTGCCAGCAGTAGACAGGGGGCGGATGGCTACACCTTC. This sequence joins TRBV6-5 and TRBJ1-2; 10 positions agree with TRBD1. Per germline, CDR1 MNHEY and CDR2 SVGAGI. This CDR3 has 13 residues. V gave up 5 bases and J gave up 6 bases; unmatched junction bases: 3.

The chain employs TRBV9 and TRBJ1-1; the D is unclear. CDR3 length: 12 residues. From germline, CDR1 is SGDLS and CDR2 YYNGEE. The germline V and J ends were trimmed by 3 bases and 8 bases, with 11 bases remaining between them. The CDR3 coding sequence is TGTGCCAGCAGCGCCCTCGGAGGGGAAGCTTTCTTT. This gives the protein CASSALGGEAFF.

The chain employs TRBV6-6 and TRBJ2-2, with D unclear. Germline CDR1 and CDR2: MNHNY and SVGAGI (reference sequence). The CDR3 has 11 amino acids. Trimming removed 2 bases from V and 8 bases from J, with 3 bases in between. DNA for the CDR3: TGTGCCAGCAGTTACCATGGGGAGCTGTTTTTT. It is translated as CASSYHGELFF.

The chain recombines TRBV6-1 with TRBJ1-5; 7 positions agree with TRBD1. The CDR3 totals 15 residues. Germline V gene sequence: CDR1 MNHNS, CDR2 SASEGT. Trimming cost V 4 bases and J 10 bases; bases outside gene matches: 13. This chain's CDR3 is CASSGGGQVAKPQHF. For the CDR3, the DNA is TGTGCCAGCAGTGGGGGCGGACAGGTCGCTAAACCCCAGCATTTT.

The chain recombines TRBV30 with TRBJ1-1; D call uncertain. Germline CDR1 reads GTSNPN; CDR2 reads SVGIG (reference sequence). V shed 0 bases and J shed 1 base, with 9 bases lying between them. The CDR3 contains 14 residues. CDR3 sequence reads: CAWSVSVQNTEAFF. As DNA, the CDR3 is TGTGCCTGGAGTGTGTCCGTCCAGAACACTGAAGCTTTCTTT.

The CDR3 region has the DNA TGTGCCAGCAGTGCACAGGGGAGCTATGGCTACACCTTC. Residues: CASSAQGSYGYTF. The chain is built from TRBV6-1 and TRBJ1-2; 7 bases match TRBD1. CDR1 MNHNS and CDR2 SASEGT come from the germline V gene. This CDR3 contains 13 residues. The V and J ends lost 4 bases and 4 bases, in that order; junction bases with no gene match: 3.

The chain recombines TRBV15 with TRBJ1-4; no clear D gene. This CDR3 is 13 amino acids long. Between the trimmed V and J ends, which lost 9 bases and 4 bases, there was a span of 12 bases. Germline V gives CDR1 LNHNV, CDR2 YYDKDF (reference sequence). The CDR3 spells CATAGPINEKLFF. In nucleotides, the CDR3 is TGTGCCACTGCCGGGCCAATTAATGAAAAACTGTTTTTT.

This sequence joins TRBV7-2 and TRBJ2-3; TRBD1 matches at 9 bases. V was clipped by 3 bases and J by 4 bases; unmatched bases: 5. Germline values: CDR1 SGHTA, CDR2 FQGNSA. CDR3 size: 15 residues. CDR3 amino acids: CASSFRQGGPDTQYF. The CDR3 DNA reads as TGTGCCAGCAGCTTCAGACAGGGGGGTCCAGATACGCAGTATTTT. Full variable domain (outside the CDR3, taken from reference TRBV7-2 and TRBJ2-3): GAGVSQSPSNKVTEKGKDVELRCDPISGHTALYWYRQSLGQGLEFLIYFQGNSAPDKSGLPSDRFSAERTGGSVSTLTIQRTQQEDSAVYLCASSFRQGGPDTQYFGPGTRLTVL.

The CDR3, as DNA: TGTGCCAGCCATGCACCTCGGACAGGGTCCTATGGCTACACCTTC. Translating it yields CASHAPRTGSYGYTF. The chain joins TRBV5-6 to TRBJ1-2; TRBD1 matches 8 bases. The CDR3 sequence is 15 residues long. Germline-derived CDR1 and CDR2 are SGHDT and YYEEEE. V trimming: 7 bases; J trimming: 4 bases; junction bases outside the gene matches: 12.

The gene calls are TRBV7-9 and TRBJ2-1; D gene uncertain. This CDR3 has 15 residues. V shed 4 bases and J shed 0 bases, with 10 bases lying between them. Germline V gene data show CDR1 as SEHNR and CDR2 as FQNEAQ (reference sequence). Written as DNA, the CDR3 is TGTGCCAGCAGCTCAGCGACACACTCCTACAATGAGCAGTTCTTC. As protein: CASSSATHSYNEQFF.

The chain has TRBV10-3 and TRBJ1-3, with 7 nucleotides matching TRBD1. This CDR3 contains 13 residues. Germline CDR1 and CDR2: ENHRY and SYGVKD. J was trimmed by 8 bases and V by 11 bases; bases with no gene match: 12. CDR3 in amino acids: CAVKGAQADTIYF. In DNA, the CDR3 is TGTGCCGTAAAGGGGGCACAGGCGGACACCATATATTTT.

CDR3 region: CASSPSSYEQYF. In nucleotides, the CDR3 is TGTGCCAGCTCACCGAGCTCCTACGAGCAGTACTTC. The chain carries TRBV18 and TRBJ2-7; no definite D call. V dropped 3 bases and J dropped 0 bases, with 3 bases sitting between them. Germline V CDR1 and CDR2: KGHSH, LQKENI. The CDR3 is 12 residues long. Using reference TRBV18 and TRBJ2-7 for the parts outside the CDR3, the full variable domain is NAGVMQNPRHLVRRRGQEARLRCSPMKGHSHVYWYRQLPEEGLKFMVYLQKENIIDESGMPKERFSAEFPKEGPSILRIQQVVRGDSAAYFCASSPSSYEQYFGPGTRLTVT.

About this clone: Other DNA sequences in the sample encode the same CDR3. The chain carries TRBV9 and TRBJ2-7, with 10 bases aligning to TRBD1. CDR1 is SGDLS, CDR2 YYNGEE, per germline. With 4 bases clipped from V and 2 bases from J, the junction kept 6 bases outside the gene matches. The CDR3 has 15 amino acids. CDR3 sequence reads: CASSPRTGGTYEQYF. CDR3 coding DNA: TGTGCCAGCAGCCCCCGGACAGGGGGGACCTACGAGCAGTACTTC. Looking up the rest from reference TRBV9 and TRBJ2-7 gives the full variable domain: DSGVTQTPKHLITATGQRVTLRCSPRSGDLSVYWYQQSLDQGLQFLIQYYNGEERAKGNILERFSAQQFPDLHSELNLSSLELGDSALYFCASSPRTGGTYEQYFGPGTRLTVT.

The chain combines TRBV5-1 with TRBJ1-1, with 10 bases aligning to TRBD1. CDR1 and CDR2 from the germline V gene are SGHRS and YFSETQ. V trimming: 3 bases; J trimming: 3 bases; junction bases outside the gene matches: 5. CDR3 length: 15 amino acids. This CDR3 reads CASSWAGTGDTEAFF. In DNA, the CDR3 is TGCGCCAGCAGCTGGGCCGGGACAGGGGACACTGAAGCTTTCTTT. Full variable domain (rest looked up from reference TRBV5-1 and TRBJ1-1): KAGVTQTPRYLIKTRGQQVTLSCSPISGHRSVSWYQQTPGQGLQFLFEYFSETQRNKGNFPGRFSGRQFSNSRSEMNVSTLELGDSALYLCASSWAGTGDTEAFFGQGTRLTVV.

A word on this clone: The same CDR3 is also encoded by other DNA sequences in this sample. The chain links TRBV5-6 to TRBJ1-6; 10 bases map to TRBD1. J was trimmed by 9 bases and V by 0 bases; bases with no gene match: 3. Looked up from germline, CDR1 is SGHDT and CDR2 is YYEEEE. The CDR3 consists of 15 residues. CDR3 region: CASSLGDRGGSPLHF. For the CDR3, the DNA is TGTGCCAGCAGCTTGGGGGACAGGGGAGGTTCACCCCTCCACTTT. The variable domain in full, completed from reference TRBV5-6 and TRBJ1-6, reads DAGVTQSPTHLIKTRGQQVTLRCSPKSGHDTVSWYQQALGQGPQFIFQYYEEEERQRGNFPDRFSGHQFPNYSSELNVNALLLGDSALYLCASSLGDRGGSPLHFGNGTRLTVT.

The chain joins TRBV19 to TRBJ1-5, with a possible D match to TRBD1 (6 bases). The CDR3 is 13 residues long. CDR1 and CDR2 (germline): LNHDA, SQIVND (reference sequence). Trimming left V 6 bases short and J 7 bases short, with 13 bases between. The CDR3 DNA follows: TGTGCCAGTAGCCCCAGGGGCGGACAGCCCCAGCATTTT. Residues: CASSPRGGQPQHF.

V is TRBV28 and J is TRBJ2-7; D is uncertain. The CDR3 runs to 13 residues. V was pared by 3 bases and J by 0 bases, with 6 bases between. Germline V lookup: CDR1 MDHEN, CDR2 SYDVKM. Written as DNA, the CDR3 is TGTGCCAGCAGTTTGAGGCACTCCTACGAGCAGTACTTC. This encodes CASSLRHSYEQYF.

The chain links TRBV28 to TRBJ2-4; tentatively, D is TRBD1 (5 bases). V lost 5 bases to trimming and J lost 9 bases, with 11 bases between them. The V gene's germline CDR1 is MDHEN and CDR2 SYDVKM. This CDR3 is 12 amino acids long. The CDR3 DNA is TGTGCCAGCAGTACCCAGGGTAGCATTCAGTACTTC. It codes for CASSTQGSIQYF.

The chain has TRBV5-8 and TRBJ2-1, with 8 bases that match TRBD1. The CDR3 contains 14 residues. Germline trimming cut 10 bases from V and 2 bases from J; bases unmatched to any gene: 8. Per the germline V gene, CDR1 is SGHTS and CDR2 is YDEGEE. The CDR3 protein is CAGTGHNPYNEQFF. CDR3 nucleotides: TGTGCCGGGACAGGCCATAATCCCTACAATGAGCAGTTCTTC.

CDR3 residues: CASSPGSQETQYF. CDR3 in DNA: TGTGCCAGCAGCCCGGGCAGTCAAGAGACCCAGTACTTC. The rearrangement links TRBV28 to TRBJ2-5, with D unclear. The germline V gene encodes CDR1 MDHEN and CDR2 SYDVKM. V lost 6 bases, J lost 2 bases, and 10 bases lay in between. The CDR3 loop spans 13 amino acids.

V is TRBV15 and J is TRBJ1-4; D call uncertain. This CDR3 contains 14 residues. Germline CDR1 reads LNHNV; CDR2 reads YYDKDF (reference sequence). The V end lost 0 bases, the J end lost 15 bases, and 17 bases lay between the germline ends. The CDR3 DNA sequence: TGTGCCACCAGCAGAGATTTTAGACCCGAGTGGATGTTTTTT. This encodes CATSRDFRPEWMFF.

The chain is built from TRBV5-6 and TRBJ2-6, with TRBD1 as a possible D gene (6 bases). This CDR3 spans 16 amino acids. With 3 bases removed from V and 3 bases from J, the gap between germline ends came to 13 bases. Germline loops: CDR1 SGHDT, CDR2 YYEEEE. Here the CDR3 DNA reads TGTGCCAGCAGCTCACAGGGCCTCGGTGGGGCCAACGTCCTGACTTTC. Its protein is CASSSQGLGGANVLTF.

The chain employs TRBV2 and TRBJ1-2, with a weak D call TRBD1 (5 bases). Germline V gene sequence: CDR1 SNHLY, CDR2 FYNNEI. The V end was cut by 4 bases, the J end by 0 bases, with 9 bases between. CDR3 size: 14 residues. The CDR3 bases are TGTGCCAGCAGTGGCAGGGCTTCTAACTATGGCTACACCTTC. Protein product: CASSGRASNYGYTF.

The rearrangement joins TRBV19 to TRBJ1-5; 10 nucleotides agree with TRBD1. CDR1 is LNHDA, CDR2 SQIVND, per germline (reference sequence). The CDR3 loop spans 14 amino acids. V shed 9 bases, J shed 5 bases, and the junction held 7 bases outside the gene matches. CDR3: CASASGTGDQPQHF. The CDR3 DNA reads TGTGCCAGCGCCTCCGGGACAGGGGATCAGCCCCAGCATTTT.

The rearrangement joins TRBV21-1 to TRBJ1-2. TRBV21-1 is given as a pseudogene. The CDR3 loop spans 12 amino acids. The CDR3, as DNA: TGTGCCAGCGGAGGTGGGAGACAACCTTACACCTTC. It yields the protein CASGGGRQPYTF.

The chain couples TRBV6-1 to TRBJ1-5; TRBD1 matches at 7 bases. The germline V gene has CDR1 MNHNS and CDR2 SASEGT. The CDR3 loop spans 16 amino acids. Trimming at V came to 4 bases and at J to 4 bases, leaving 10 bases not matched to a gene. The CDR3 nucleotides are TGTGCCAGCAGTGGCTACGGGACAGCCTTAAATCAGCCCCAGCATTTT. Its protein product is CASSGYGTALNQPQHF.

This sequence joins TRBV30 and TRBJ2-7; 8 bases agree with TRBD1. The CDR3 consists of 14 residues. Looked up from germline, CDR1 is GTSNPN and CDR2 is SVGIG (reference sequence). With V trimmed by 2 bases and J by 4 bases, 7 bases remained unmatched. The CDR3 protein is CAWSLGTGPYEQYF. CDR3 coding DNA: TGTGCCTGGAGTCTAGGGACAGGTCCTTACGAGCAGTACTTC.